The clone carrying this T cell receptor beta chain was detected a few times. Its cognate antigen is unknown. This sample was taken from a study of T cells in Graves' hyperthyroidism and ophthalmopathy. Study as a whole: It was at initial diagnosis, before any treatment, that peripheral blood was collected. Study-level points and caveats: Among thyroid clonotypes expanded above 0.001, most also appeared in blood.

Germline V gives CDR1 ENHRY, CDR2 SYGVKD. The CDR3 consists of 14 residues. The trim removed 4 bases at V and 4 bases at J, leaving 4 bases unmatched. Amplification yielded TCR beta CDR3 regions, with RNA transcripts as the source. The TCR CDR3 first-round RT-PCR relied on the HTBI primer set. TCRdb reanalysed the multiplex PCR reads using MiXCR and keeps one entry per CDR3 protein. The sample comprises some 490,000 distinct CDR3 sequences, approximately 22% of which are singletons, and approximately 49% rests with the top ten. Individuals with ophthalmopathy presented a Clinical Activity Score of at least 3, a NOSPECS grade of at least 4 and a duration under 3 months. Researchers barred patients who had uncontrolled infection, other autoimmune disease, pregnancy or lactation.

The chain couples TRBV10-3 to TRBJ2-1; 7 positions match TRBD2. The clonotype comes from a woman in her seventies with Graves' ophthalmopathy. Sequences were obtained from blood. The CDR3 loop reads CAISARGDYNEQFF. For the CDR3, the DNA is TGTGCCATCAGTGCACGGGGGGATTACAATGAGCAGTTCTTC.